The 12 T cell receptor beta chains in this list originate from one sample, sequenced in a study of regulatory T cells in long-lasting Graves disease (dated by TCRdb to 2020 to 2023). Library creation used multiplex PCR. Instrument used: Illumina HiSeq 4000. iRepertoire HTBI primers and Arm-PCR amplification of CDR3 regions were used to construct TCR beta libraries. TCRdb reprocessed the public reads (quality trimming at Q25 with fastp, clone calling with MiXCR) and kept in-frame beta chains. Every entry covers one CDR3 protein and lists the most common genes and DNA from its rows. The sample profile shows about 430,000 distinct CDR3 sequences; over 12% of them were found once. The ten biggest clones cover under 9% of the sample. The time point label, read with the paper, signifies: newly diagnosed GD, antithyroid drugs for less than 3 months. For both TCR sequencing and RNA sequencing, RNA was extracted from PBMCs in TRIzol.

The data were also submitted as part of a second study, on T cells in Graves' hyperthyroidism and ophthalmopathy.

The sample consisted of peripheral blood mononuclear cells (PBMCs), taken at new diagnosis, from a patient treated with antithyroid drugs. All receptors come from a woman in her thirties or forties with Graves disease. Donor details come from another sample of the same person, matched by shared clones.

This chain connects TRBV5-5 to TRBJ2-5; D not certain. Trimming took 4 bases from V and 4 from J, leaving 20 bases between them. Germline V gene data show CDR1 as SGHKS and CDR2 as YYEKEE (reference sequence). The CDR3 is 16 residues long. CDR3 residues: CASSPRRLLGLETQYF. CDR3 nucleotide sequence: TGTGCCAGCAGCCCCCGACGGCTCCTGGGTTTAGAGACCCAGTACTTC.

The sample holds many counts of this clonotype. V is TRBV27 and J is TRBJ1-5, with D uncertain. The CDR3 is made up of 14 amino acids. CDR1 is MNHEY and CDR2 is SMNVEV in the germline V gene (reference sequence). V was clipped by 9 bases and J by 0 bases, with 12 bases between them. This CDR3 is CASHPLGSNQPQHF. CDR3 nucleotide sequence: TGTGCCAGTCATCCGTTGGGTAGCAATCAGCCCCAGCATTTT.

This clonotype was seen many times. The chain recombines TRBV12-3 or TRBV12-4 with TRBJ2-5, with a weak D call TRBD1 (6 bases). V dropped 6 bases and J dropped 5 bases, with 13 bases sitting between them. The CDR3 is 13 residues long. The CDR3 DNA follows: TGTGCCAGCAGCCCCGGACAGCCGGAGACCCAGTACTTC. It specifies CASSPGQPETQYF.

The CDR3 nucleotides are TGTGCCAGTAGTACCCCCCCCGCCTGGGACGATGAAAAACTGTTTTTT. Translating it yields CASSTPPAWDDEKLFF. The chain uses TRBV19 and TRBJ1-4, with D maybe TRBD1 (5 bases). The germline V gene has CDR1 LNHDA and CDR2 SQIVND (reference sequence). The germline V and J ends were trimmed by 4 bases and 6 bases, with 18 bases remaining between them. CDR3 length equals 16 residues.

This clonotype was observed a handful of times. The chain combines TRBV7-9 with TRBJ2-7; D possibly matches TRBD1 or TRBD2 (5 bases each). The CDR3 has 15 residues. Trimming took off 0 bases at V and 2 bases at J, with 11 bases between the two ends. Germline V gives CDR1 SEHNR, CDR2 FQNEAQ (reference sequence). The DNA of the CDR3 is TGTGCCAGCAGCTTAGCTGGCAGGGACCCCTACGAGCAGTACTTC. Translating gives CASSLAGRDPYEQYF. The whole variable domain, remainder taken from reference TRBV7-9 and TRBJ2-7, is DTGVSQNPRHKITKRGQNVTFRCDPISEHNRLYWYRQTLGQGPEFLTYFQNEAQLEKSRLLSDRFSAERPKGSFSTLEIQRTEQGDSAMYLCASSLAGRDPYEQYFGPGTRLTVT.

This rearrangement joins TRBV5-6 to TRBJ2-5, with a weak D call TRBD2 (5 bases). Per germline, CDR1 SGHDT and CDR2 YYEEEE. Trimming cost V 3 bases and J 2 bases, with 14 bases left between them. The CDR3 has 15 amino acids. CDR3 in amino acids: CASSSKTEVQETQYF. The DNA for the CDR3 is TGTGCCAGCAGCTCCAAGACGGAGGTTCAAGAGACCCAGTACTTC.

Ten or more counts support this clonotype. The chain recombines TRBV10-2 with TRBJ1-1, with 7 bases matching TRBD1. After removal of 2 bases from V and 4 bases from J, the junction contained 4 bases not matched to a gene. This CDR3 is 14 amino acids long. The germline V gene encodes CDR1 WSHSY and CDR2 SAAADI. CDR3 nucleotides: TGCGCCAGCAGTGAGAACAGGGGCGTCACTGAAGCTTTCTTT. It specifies CASSENRGVTEAFF.

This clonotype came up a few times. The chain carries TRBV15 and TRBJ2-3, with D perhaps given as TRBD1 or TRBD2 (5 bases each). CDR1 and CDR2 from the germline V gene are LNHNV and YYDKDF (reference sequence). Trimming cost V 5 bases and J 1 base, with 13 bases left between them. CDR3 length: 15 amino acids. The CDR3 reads CATSRDRGGTDTQYF. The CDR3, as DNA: TGTGCCACCAGCCGGGACCGGGGAGGCACAGATACGCAGTATTTT.

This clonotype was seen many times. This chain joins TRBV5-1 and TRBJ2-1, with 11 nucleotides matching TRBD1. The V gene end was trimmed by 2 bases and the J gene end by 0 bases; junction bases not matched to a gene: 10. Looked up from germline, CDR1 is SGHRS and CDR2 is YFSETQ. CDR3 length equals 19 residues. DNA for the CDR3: TGCGCCAGCAGCTTTGGGACAGGGGGTTCCCTATCCTCCTACAATGAGCAGTTCTTC. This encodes CASSFGTGGSLSSYNEQFF.

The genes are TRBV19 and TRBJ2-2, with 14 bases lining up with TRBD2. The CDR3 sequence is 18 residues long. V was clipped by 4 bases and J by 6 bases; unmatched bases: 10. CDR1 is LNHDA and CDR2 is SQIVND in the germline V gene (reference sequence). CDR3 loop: CASSKTSGRAGGAGELFF. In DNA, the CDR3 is TGTGCCAGTAGTAAGACTAGCGGGAGGGCCGGAGGAGCCGGGGAGCTGTTTTTT.

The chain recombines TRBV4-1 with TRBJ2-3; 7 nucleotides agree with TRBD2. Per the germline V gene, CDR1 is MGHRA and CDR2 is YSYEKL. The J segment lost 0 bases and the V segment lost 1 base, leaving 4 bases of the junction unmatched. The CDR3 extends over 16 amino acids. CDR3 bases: TGCGCCAGCAGCCAAGGTACTAGCGTTAGCACAGATACGCAGTATTTT. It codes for CASSQGTSVSTDTQYF.

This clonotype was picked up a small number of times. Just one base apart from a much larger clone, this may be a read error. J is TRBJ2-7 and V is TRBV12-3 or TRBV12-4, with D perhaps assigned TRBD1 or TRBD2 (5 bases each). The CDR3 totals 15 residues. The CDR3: CTSSTGPPFRGGQYF. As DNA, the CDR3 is TGTACCAGCAGTACGGGACCCCCATTCCGGGGTGGGCAGTACTTC.